This T cell receptor (beta chain) was recorded in a study of cytomegalovirus exposure and HLA in healthy donors. The PCR employed 60 Vbeta primers together with 13 Jbeta primers. Authors' processing steps: About 11 million shared chains were among the approximately 87 million unique TCR beta chains that a later analysis counted. Here immunoSEQ multiplex PCR was the method, and the copy in TCRdb shows in-frame clones only, minus some. Clone size and the V and J calls come from that table; the DNA yielded D and trimming. The top ten hold approximately 3.1% of the sample, which has about 190,000 clones, almost 75% seen once. The CDR3 runs 14 residues. Germline V gives CDR1 SEHNR, CDR2 FQNEAQ (reference sequence). Trimming took off 1 base at V and 3 bases at J, with 10 bases between the two ends.

This chain joins TRBV7-9 and TRBJ2-7; maybe TRBD2 (5 bases). This receptor was identified in a woman aged 30 to 39 in good health and CMV-seropositive. Sequenced sample: PBMCs. The CDR3 sequence is CASSLDGGYYEQYF. The CDR3 region has the DNA TGTGCCAGCAGCTTAGATGGAGGTTACTACGAGCAGTACTTC. Together with reference TRBV7-9 and TRBJ2-7, the CDR3 gives the full variable domain: DTGVSQNPRHKITKRGQNVTFRCDPISEHNRLYWYRQTLGQGPEFLTYFQNEAQLEKSRLLSDRFSAERPKGSFSTLEIQRTEQGDSAMYLCASSLDGGYYEQYFGPGTRLTVT.